Below are 25 T cell receptor beta chains sequenced from a single sample in a study of OX40 agonist ivuxolimab in advanced cancers. Clones were sequenced by immunoSEQ multiplex PCR, and TCRdb holds only the in-frame ones, with some missing. The table records some 130,000 clones, roughly nine tenths of them present only once. This specimen was CD4+ or CD8+ T cells sorted from blood, taken in a trial of the OX40 agonist ivuxolimab. The receptors stem from an adult with an advanced solid tumor such as melanoma, head and neck, liver or kidney cancer.

This chain connects TRBV10-2 to TRBJ1-2, with unresolved D. Germline values: CDR1 WSHSY, CDR2 SAAADI. Deletions cut 3 bases from V and 6 bases from J, with 20 bases between. CDR3 length equals 16 residues. CDR3 nucleotides: TGCGCCAGCAGTGACTTTTCATTTAATCGTTCAAATGGCTACACCTTC. Residues: CASSDFSFNRSNGYTF.

CDR3 DNA sequence: TGTGCCAGCAGCTTAGGCGCGGGACTCAGCACAGATACGCAGTATTTT. As protein: CASSLGAGLSTDTQYF. J is TRBJ2-3 and V is TRBV7-3; D possibly corresponds to TRBD2 (6 bases). The CDR3 has 16 residues. Germline V gene sequence: CDR1 SGHTA, CDR2 FQGTGA. V was clipped by 2 bases and J by 0 bases, with 12 bases between them. Full variable domain (outside the CDR3, taken from reference TRBV7-3 and TRBJ2-3): GAGVSQTPSNKVTEKGKYVELRCDPISGHTALYWYRQSLGQGPEFLIYFQGTGAADDSGLPNDRFFAVRPEGSVSTLKIQRTERGDSAVYLCASSLGAGLSTDTQYFGPGTRLTVL.

This clone was detected only a few times. V gene TRBV1 combines with J gene TRBJ1-5; the D call TRBD1 from the table was never checked on the DNA. TRBV1 is a pseudogene locus. The CDR3 has 18 amino acids. CDR3 sequence: CTSSLDRGRTYSNQPQHF. The CDR3 nucleotides read TGCACCAGCAGCCTTGACAGGGGCCGCACCTATAGCAATCAGCCCCAGCATTTT.

The rearrangement links TRBV19 to TRBJ1-1; unclear D gene. Trimming removed 4 bases from V and 5 bases from J, with 11 bases in between. CDR3 length: 13 amino acids. CDR1 is LNHDA and CDR2 is SQIVND in the germline V gene (reference sequence). The CDR3, as DNA: TGTGCCAGTAGTAGCGGTTCGATAACTGAAGCTTTCTTT. Its translation: CASSSGSITEAFF.

The chain employs TRBV28 and TRBJ1-4, with TRBD1 identical over 10 bases. The ends lost 5 bases at V and 7 bases at J; junction bases unmatched: 7. Germline V gene sequence: CDR1 MDHEN, CDR2 SYDVKM. The CDR3 runs to 15 residues. Here the CDR3 DNA reads TGTGCCAGCAGTACCCTCGGGACAGGGGCTGAAAAACTGTTTTTT. Translation: CASSTLGTGAEKLFF.

The chain couples TRBV18 to TRBJ1-4; D gene unclear. CDR1 and CDR2 from the germline V gene are KGHSH and LQKENI. CDR3 length: 17 residues. Trimming took off 3 bases at V and 3 bases at J, with 17 bases between the two ends. The CDR3 DNA is TGTGCCAGCTCACCGGGGTCCCGGGGTATGTCTAATGAAAAACTGTTTTTT. It yields the protein CASSPGSRGMSNEKLFF.

Here the CDR3 reads CASNRDLRPDTQYF. The CDR3 bases are TGTGCCAGCAACCGGGATCTTAGGCCAGATACGCAGTATTTT. This chain uses TRBV27 with TRBJ2-3; TRBD2 is a possible D gene (5 bases). CDR3 length: 14 amino acids. V lost 7 bases to trimming and J lost 4 bases, with 15 bases between them. In germline, CDR1 is MNHEY, CDR2 SMNVEV (reference sequence).

This sequence joins TRBV6-1 and TRBJ2-5, with D tentatively TRBD1 or TRBD2 (5 bases each). Germline CDR1 is MNHNS and CDR2 is SASEGT. CDR3 size: 18 residues. The V gene lost 2 bases and the J gene lost 7 bases, with 26 bases spanning the gap. The CDR3 protein is CASSESIPWGTAAGTQYF. Written as DNA, the CDR3 is TGTGCCAGCAGTGAATCTATTCCGTGGGGGACGGCCGCGGGGACCCAGTACTTC.

This clone was detected only once. This rearrangement joins TRBV2 to TRBJ2-7; 8 positions match TRBD1. The V segment lost 6 bases and the J segment 0 bases; nucleotides outside the gene matches: 1. CDR1 and CDR2 (germline): SNHLY, FYNNEI. The CDR3 has 13 amino acids. This CDR3 is CASRQGGSYEQYF. The CDR3 DNA sequence: TGTGCCAGCAGACAGGGGGGCTCCTACGAGCAGTACTTC.

This chain connects TRBV5-4 to TRBJ1-1; 8 bases line up with TRBD1. The CDR3 has 15 amino acids. Unmatched junction bases numbered 6, after V lost 0 bases and J lost 5 bases. Germline CDR1 is SGHNT and CDR2 is YYREEE (reference sequence). CDR3 nucleotides: TGTGCCAGCAGCTTGGTGACCAGGGGGCTGACTGAAGCTTTCTTT. Translation: CASSLVTRGLTEAFF.

The chain has TRBV6-5 and TRBJ1-2, with D tentatively TRBD1 (6 bases). The CDR3 is 15 amino acids. V lost 11 bases to trimming and J lost 4 bases, with 23 bases between them. Germline V gives CDR1 MNHEY, CDR2 SVGAGI. Here the CDR3 DNA reads TGTGCCGCAGGCCGTTGGGGGGCCATGACCTATGGCTACACCTTC. Translated, it gives CAAGRWGAMTYGYTF.

The V call is TRBV2, the J call TRBJ1-5; possible D gene TRBD1, 5 bases. The CDR3 runs to 14 residues. Germline-derived CDR1 and CDR2 are SNHLY and FYNNEI. V dropped 8 bases and J dropped 2 bases, with 13 bases sitting between them. CDR3 loop: CASRFAGRNQPQHF. The CDR3 region has the DNA TGTGCCAGCCGGTTCGCAGGGCGCAATCAGCCCCAGCATTTT.

V and J are TRBV7-2 and TRBJ2-3; possibly TRBD1 for D (6 bases). V was shortened by 5 bases and J by 0 bases, with 12 bases between the two germline ends. The CDR3 extends over 15 amino acids. Germline V gene lookup returns CDR1 SGHTA and CDR2 FQGNSA. CDR3 nucleotide sequence: TGTGCCAGCAGCCCCGACAGGACTAGCACAGATACGCAGTATTTT. Residues: CASSPDRTSTDTQYF.

The CDR3 DNA sequence: TGTGCCAGCAGTTTTTTTGGGGGGGACAACACTGAAGCTTTCTTT. Amino acid sequence: CASSFFGGDNTEAFF. V gene TRBV28 combines with J gene TRBJ1-1, with D perhaps matching TRBD1 (5 bases). The CDR3 has 15 amino acids. Germline assignment: CDR1 MDHEN and CDR2 SYDVKM. Trimming pared 3 bases from V and 2 bases from J, leaving 13 bases between.

V and J are TRBV5-4 and TRBJ2-5, with D unclear. CDR1 SGHNT and CDR2 YYREEE come from the germline V gene (reference sequence). V lost 4 bases to trimming and J lost 5 bases, with 12 bases between them. The CDR3 has 13 residues. The CDR3 region is CASSLRPGETQYF. The CDR3 DNA reads TGTGCCAGCAGCCTCCGACCTGGGGAGACCCAGTACTTC.

The J gene is TRBJ2-2, the V gene TRBV7-2, with D possibly matching TRBD2 (6 bases). CDR1 and CDR2 from the germline V gene are SGHTA and FQGNSA. V was shortened by 1 base and J by 0 bases, with 9 bases between the two germline ends. CDR3 size: 16 residues. The CDR3 DNA follows: TGTGCCAGCAGCTTAGGCGGGGCAACGAACACCGGGGAGCTGTTTTTT. It is translated as CASSLGGATNTGELFF.

The V gene is TRBV27, the J gene TRBJ1-3; TRBD1 matches at 7 bases. The CDR3 spans 14 residues. Germline CDR1 and CDR2: MNHEY and SMNVEV (reference sequence). V shed 6 bases, J shed 2 bases, and the junction held 4 bases outside the gene matches. The DNA of the CDR3 is TGTGCCAGCAGGCCTCAGGGGGCTGGAAACACCATATATTTT. It is translated as CASRPQGAGNTIYF.

The chain employs TRBV6-5 and TRBJ1-1; weak D call: TRBD1 (5 bases). Trimming removed 8 bases from V and 2 bases from J, with 18 bases in between. Germline V CDR1 and CDR2: MNHEY, SVGAGI. The CDR3 runs 15 residues. The CDR3 sequence: CASLDLRGGNTEAFF. Here the CDR3 DNA reads TGTGCCAGCCTCGACCTCCGGGGCGGAAACACTGAAGCTTTCTTT.

The rearrangement joins TRBV7-8 to TRBJ2-7, with 9 bases matching TRBD1. CDR1 is SGHVS, CDR2 FQNEAQ, per germline. With 6 bases clipped from V and 4 bases from J, the junction kept 13 bases outside the gene matches. The CDR3 is made up of 16 amino acids. In nucleotides, the CDR3 is TGTGCCAGCAGTCCTACCGGGACAGGGACGGTGTACGAGCAGTACTTC. Its translation: CASSPTGTGTVYEQYF.

This clone was detected a few times. V gene TRBV10-1 combines with J gene TRBJ2-2; no clear D. V shed 6 bases and J shed 0 bases, with 8 bases lying between them. Germline CDR1 WNHNN, CDR2 SYGVQD (reference sequence). CDR3 length: 14 residues. In DNA, the CDR3 is TGCGCCAGCAGCGGCAGCGCGAACACCGGGGAGCTGTTTTTT. This translates into CASSGSANTGELFF.

The V and J genes are TRBV30 and TRBJ2-6; D is uncertain. The CDR3 covers 12 residues. V dropped 2 bases and J dropped 14 bases, with 13 bases sitting between them. Germline V lookup: CDR1 GTSNPN, CDR2 SVGIG (reference sequence). The CDR3 nucleotides read TGTGCCTGGAGTCCTATACTCAATTTCCTGACTTTC. The encoded protein is CAWSPILNFLTF.

The rearrangement uses TRBV5-1 and TRBJ2-3; 9 positions agree with TRBD2. V lost 1 base and J lost 1; bases outside the gene matches: 1. The CDR3 is 15 amino acids. Germline V gene data show CDR1 as SGHRS and CDR2 as YFSETQ. Here the CDR3 reads CASSLPSGGTDTQYF. For the CDR3, the DNA is TGCGCCAGCAGCTTGCCTAGCGGGGGCACAGATACGCAGTATTTT.

This clone was counted only a few times. V and J are TRBV30 and TRBJ1-6, with D hard to call. Trimming took off 7 bases at V and 7 bases at J, with 8 bases between the two ends. CDR1 is GTSNPN, CDR2 SVGIG, per germline (reference sequence). CDR3 length: 11 amino acids. CDR3 in DNA: TGTGCCTATACAAGGAATTCACCCCTCCACTTT. This encodes CAYTRNSPLHF.

The gene calls are TRBV19 and TRBJ2-2, with 9 bases matching TRBD1. The CDR3 contains 14 residues. The V segment lost 8 bases and the J segment 10 bases; nucleotides outside the gene matches: 11. The V gene's germline CDR1 is LNHDA and CDR2 SQIVND (reference sequence). The CDR3 loop is CASAPQGAPQELFF. The DNA of the CDR3 is TGTGCCAGTGCCCCACAGGGGGCCCCGCAGGAGCTGTTTTTT.

V usage is TRBV2 and J usage is TRBJ1-1; D is uncertain. The V end lost 4 bases, the J end lost 6 bases, and 12 bases lay between the germline ends. Germline V gene data show CDR1 as SNHLY and CDR2 as FYNNEI. The CDR3 runs to 13 residues. The chain's CDR3 is CASSGLLAPEAFF. The CDR3 nucleotides are TGTGCCAGCAGTGGGCTATTAGCGCCTGAAGCTTTCTTT.